Listed below are T cell receptor beta chains from one sample, sequenced in a study of blood T cell repertoires in COVID-19. Using immunoSEQ multiplex PCR, the repertoire was profiled, and TCRdb retains in-frame clones only, with some absent. The table shows roughly 50,000 clones, with 70% to 90% occurring only once. Sequencing was carried out using peripheral blood. Receptors originate from a man of 80 years or more with acute or convalescent COVID-19. Each CDR3 is given without its conserved first and last residue. Fields, in order: V gene, CDR3 protein.

TRBV18 ASSPRSGAYQETQY
TRBV6-5 DDREDQPQH
TRBV12-3/TRBV12-4 ATQGQLNTEAF
TRBV6-1 ASSEVFEGGLRVNGEKLF
TRBV7-9 ASSLARGTGEWTHYGYT
TRBV3-1/TRBV3-2 ASSQEGRGLSYGYT
TRBV10-3 AISESGPGSEAF
TRBV5-6 ASSLIGQGAQETQY
TRBV19 ASSTGTGTNYGYT
TRBV19 ASSRPPGGGYNEQF
TRBV30 AWSLTADNNSPLH
TRBV4-2 ASSQQQGEGTEAF
TRBV5-5 ASSLEGRGIYEQY
TRBV5-4 ASSRGLAATGNEQF
TRBV4-1 ASSQENRAGREKLF
TRBV5-5 ASTRGTGRGEQY
TRBV24-1 ATSDVDRGRPLYTEAF
TRBV24-1 ATGDSVYGYT
TRBV18 ASSLTLDRNYGYT
TRBV4-1 ASSQGGTGRFRNSPLH